Each of the 17 T cell receptor beta chains below was sequenced from the same sample in a study of Ad26.COV2.S vaccination and SARS-CoV-2 variants. Treatment defined: roughly 19 received Ad26.COV2.S at low or high dose, single or two shots; 5 received placebo; per-sample allocation not given. Each sample was drawn 63 days after the first injection (of vaccine or placebo). Repertoires were generated with immunoSEQ multiplex PCR, while TCRdb's copy carries only in-frame clones and drops some. The data show about 680,000 clones, with more than 80% seen just once and approximately 1.5% held by the top ten. The input for sequencing was peripheral blood, taken in a trial of Ad26.COV2.S vaccine versus placebo. Source of these receptors: a person aged 18-60 years who received the Ad26.COV2.S COVID-19 vaccine or a placebo.

This chain connects TRBV29-1 to TRBJ2-7; TRBD2 is a possible D gene (5 bases). The CDR3 runs to 12 residues. V was pared by 5 bases and J by 2 bases, with 10 bases between. Germline V CDR1 and CDR2: SQVTM, ANQGSEA. CDR3 in DNA: TGCAGCGTTACGGACTTTGCCTACGAGCAGTACTTC. Translation gives CSVTDFAYEQYF.

The V gene is TRBV11-2, the J gene TRBJ2-1; the match to TRBD1 covers 7 bases. Losses at the gene ends were 1 base for V and 1 base for J; bases not matched to a gene: 1. This CDR3 is 15 amino acids long. CDR1 is SGHAT and CDR2 is FQNNGV in the germline V gene. CDR3 sequence reads: CASSLGTGSYNEQFF. The DNA for the CDR3 is TGTGCCAGCAGCTTAGGGACAGGTTCCTACAATGAGCAGTTCTTC.

The rearrangement uses TRBV5-4 and TRBJ2-1; the D gene is possibly TRBD2 (5 bases). V was trimmed by 3 bases and J by 7 bases, leaving 11 bases between them. The CDR3 spans 13 residues. Germline CDR1 is SGHNT and CDR2 is YYREEE (reference sequence). The CDR3 is CASSWARGNEQFF. The CDR3 nucleotides are TGTGCCAGCAGCTGGGCTCGGGGAAATGAGCAGTTCTTC.

The CDR3 sequence: CASLDPTSQTAGAEKLFF. In nucleotides, the CDR3 is TGTGCCAGCCTTGATCCCACCTCCCAGACAGCGGGGGCTGAAAAACTGTTTTTT. V gene TRBV2 combines with J gene TRBJ1-4, with a tentative D call TRBD1 (6 bases). CDR3 length: 18 residues. Germline V lookup: CDR1 SNHLY, CDR2 FYNNEI. V dropped 8 bases and J dropped 7 bases, with 29 bases sitting between them.

The rearrangement links TRBV5-6 to TRBJ1-2; 9 bases align to TRBD1. Germline V gene sequence: CDR1 SGHDT, CDR2 YYEEEE. After removal of 2 bases from V and 7 bases from J, the junction contained 9 bases not matched to a gene. The CDR3 has 15 residues. The CDR3 spells CASSFVGGQGSGYTF. In DNA form, the CDR3 reads TGTGCCAGCAGCTTTGTCGGGGGACAGGGCTCTGGCTACACCTTC.

The chain links TRBV27 to TRBJ2-5; TRBD2 matches at 7 bases. The CDR3 totals 15 residues. V gave up 7 bases and J gave up 0 bases; unmatched junction bases: 8. Looked up from germline, CDR1 is MNHEY and CDR2 is SMNVEV (reference sequence). CDR3 in DNA: TGTGCCAGCAAAGAGCTCGGGACTAACCAAGAGACCCAGTACTTC. Translation: CASKELGTNQETQYF.

A word on this clone: One end of the junction fails to match germline, which may point to a read error. The chain joins TRBV12-3 or TRBV12-4 to TRBJ2-3; TRBD1 matches at 7 bases. The CDR3 sequence is 11 residues long. CDR3 sequence: CASQNRGIRHF. CDR3 coding DNA: TGTGCCAGCCAAAACAGGGGAATAAGGCATTTT.

Concerning this clone itself: The sample holds other DNA sequences that translate to the same CDR3. The chain has TRBV7-2 and TRBJ1-1; no clear D. V was shortened by 5 bases and J by 1 base, with 8 bases between the two germline ends. Germline lookup yields CDR1 SGHTA and CDR2 FQGNSA. The CDR3 is 13 residues long. The CDR3 DNA reads as TGTGCCAGCAGCGTTTCCAGGAACACTGAAGCTTTCTTT. It codes for CASSVSRNTEAFF.

The gene calls are TRBV14 and TRBJ2-1; 11 nucleotides agree with TRBD2. The J segment lost 3 bases and the V segment lost 5 bases, leaving 9 bases of the junction unmatched. CDR1 is SGHDN, CDR2 FVKESK, per germline. The CDR3 has 17 residues. This chain's CDR3 is CASSERYGTSGYNEQFF. CDR3 in DNA: TGTGCCAGCAGCGAGCGGTACGGGACTAGCGGCTACAATGAGCAGTTCTTC.

The V and J genes are TRBV9 and TRBJ1-3, with D possibly TRBD1 on 6 matching bases. V shed 2 bases and J shed 0 bases, with 12 bases lying between them. The CDR3 sequence is 16 residues long. The germline gives CDR1 SGDLS, CDR2 YYNGEE. The CDR3 coding sequence is TGTGCCAGCAGCGTCGGACAGCTACTCTCTGGAAACACCATATATTTT. It codes for CASSVGQLLSGNTIYF.

The chain employs TRBV5-5 and TRBJ2-7; 9 bases match TRBD1. Trimming removed 4 bases from V and 7 bases from J; junction bases left unmatched: 15. Germline-derived CDR1 and CDR2 are SGHKS and YYEKEE (reference sequence). The CDR3 length is 16 residues. The CDR3 reads CASSVGQGDSLREQYF. DNA for the CDR3: TGTGCCAGCAGCGTGGGACAGGGAGATTCTCTACGAGAGCAGTACTTC. The full variable domain, with the rest looked up from reference TRBV5-5 and TRBJ2-7, is DAGVTQSPTHLIKTRGQQVTLRCSPISGHKSVSWYQQVLGQGPQFIFQYYEKEERGRGNFPDRFSARQFPNYSSELNVNALLLGDSALYLCASSVGQGDSLREQYFGPGTRLTVT.

The chain employs TRBV11-2 and TRBJ1-1; perhaps TRBD1 as D (6 bases). This CDR3 spans 15 amino acids. CDR1 is SGHAT and CDR2 is FQNNGV in the germline V gene. Trimming removed 4 bases at V and 1 base at J, with 13 bases between. DNA for the CDR3: TGTGCCAGCAGCTCTCGGACAGCGACGAACACTGAAGCTTTCTTT. Amino acids: CASSSRTATNTEAFF.

This clone was observed a single time. The chain carries TRBV4-2 and TRBJ2-2; 13 nucleotides match TRBD2. Germline trimming cut 1 base from V and 0 bases from J; bases unmatched to any gene: 2. CDR3 length equals 18 residues. The V gene's germline CDR1 is LGHNA and CDR2 YNFKEQ. The DNA for the CDR3 is TGTGCCAGCAGCCAAGGACTAGCGGGGGGCGCGAACACCGGGGAGCTGTTTTTT. Translated: CASSQGLAGGANTGELFF.

The rearrangement uses TRBV18 and TRBJ2-7; 9 bases agree with TRBD1. This CDR3 contains 15 residues. Germline CDR1 reads KGHSH; CDR2 reads LQKENI. V trimming: 5 bases; J trimming: 2 bases; junction bases outside the gene matches: 7. The CDR3 bases are TGTGCCAGCTCATCCCGGACAGGGGCCACCTACGAGCAGTACTTC. This gives the protein CASSSRTGATYEQYF. Combining the CDR3 with reference TRBV18 and TRBJ2-7 gives the whole variable domain NAGVMQNPRHLVRRRGQEARLRCSPMKGHSHVYWYRQLPEEGLKFMVYLQKENIIDESGMPKERFSAEFPKEGPSILRIQQVVRGDSAAYFCASSSRTGATYEQYFGPGTRLTVT.

V and J are TRBV7-2 and TRBJ2-3; TRBD1 agrees at 8 bases. Germline V gives CDR1 SGHTA, CDR2 FQGNSA. J gave up 14 bases and V 4 bases, and 11 bases lay outside the gene matches. The CDR3 sequence is 13 residues long. The DNA of the CDR3 is TGTGCCAGCAGCTCAGGACAGGGCGTACCATTGTATTTT. This codes for CASSSGQGVPLYF.

The chain carries TRBV7-9 and TRBJ2-5, with 8 bases fitting TRBD1. CDR3 length: 15 residues. Looked up from germline, CDR1 is SEHNR and CDR2 is FQNEAQ (reference sequence). With V trimmed by 2 bases and J by 4 bases, 6 bases remained unmatched. CDR3 protein: CASSLRRDRGETQYF. CDR3 coding DNA: TGTGCCAGCAGCTTAAGGAGAGACAGGGGAGAGACCCAGTACTTC.

CDR3 loop: CASSYGQGAEEQYF. In nucleotides, the CDR3 is TGTGCCAGCAGTTACGGACAGGGGGCGGAGGAGCAGTACTTC. The chain joins TRBV6-5 to TRBJ2-7; 11 bases line up with TRBD1. Per germline, CDR1 MNHEY and CDR2 SVGAGI. The CDR3 is 14 amino acids. Trimming cost V 2 bases and J 7 bases; bases outside gene matches: 4.